This T cell receptor beta chain was documented in a study of blood T cell repertoires in COVID-19. Study overall: Sites in the United States, Italy and Spain provided acute and convalescent COVID-19 samples. The analysed material was cDNA or gDNA that came from T cells, B-cell-depleted T cells, or PBMCs.

This CDR3 contains 13 residues. The germline V gene encodes CDR1 ENHRY and CDR2 SYGVKD. Trimming shortened V by 2 bases and J by 5 bases, and 7 bases separated the two germline ends. Measured with immunoSEQ multiplex PCR; TCRdb has only the in-frame clones, and not every one. The sample lists 130,000 to 150,000 clones; around nine tenths were seen once. The specimen was peripheral blood. This TCR came from a man aged 50 to 60 with active or convalescent COVID-19. This sequence joins TRBV10-3 and TRBJ1-5; weak D call: TRBD1 (5 bases). DNA for the CDR3: TGTGCCATCAGTGAGGACAGTTATCAGCCCCAGCATTTT. This gives the protein CAISEDSYQPQHF.